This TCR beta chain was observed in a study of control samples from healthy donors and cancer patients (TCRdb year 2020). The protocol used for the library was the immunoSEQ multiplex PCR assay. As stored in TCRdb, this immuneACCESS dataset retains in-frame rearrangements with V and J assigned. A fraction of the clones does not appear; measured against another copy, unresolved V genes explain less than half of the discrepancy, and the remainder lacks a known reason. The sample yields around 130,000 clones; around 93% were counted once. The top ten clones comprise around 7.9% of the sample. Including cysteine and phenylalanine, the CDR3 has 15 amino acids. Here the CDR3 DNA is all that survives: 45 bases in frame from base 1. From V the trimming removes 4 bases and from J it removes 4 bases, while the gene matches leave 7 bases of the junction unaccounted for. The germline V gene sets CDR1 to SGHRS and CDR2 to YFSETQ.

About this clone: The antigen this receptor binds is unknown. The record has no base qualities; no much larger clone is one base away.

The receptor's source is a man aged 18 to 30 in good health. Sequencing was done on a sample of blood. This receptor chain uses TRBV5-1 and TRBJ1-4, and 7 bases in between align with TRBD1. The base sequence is TGCGCCAGCAGCCTCAGGACAGGTCGTAATGAAAAACTGTTTTTT. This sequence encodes CASSLRTGRNEKLFF.